These T cell receptor beta chains were read from a single sample in a study of blood T cell repertoires in COVID-19. Only in-frame clones appear in the TCRdb table, and some are missing; sequencing was by immunoSEQ multiplex PCR. The data hold about 160,000 clones, with 75% to 90% observed a single time. Sequencing was carried out using peripheral blood. All receptors come from a woman aged 80 or over with active or convalescent COVID-19. CDR3s include the opening cysteine and the closing phenylalanine or tryptophan. D genes are given only for firm matches. The size entry is marked missing in some rows and otherwise reads once, few, many or a size class.

TRBV7-9,TRBJ2-3,NA,NA,TGTGCCAGCAGCTCAGAGGGGGGGTCCACAGATACGCAGTATTTT,CASSSEGGSTDTQYF
TRBV5-1,TRBJ1-1,NA,NA,TGCGCCAGCAACTTTGGGGAGGTGGGGGGTATAACTTTCTTT,CASNFGEVGGITFF
TRBV5-1,TRBJ2-7,NA,NA,TGCGCCAGCAGCTTTAGACAGGTAGGGGACGAGCAGTACTTC,CASSFRQVGDEQYF
TRBV24-1,TRBJ2-3,NA,NA,TGTGCCACCAGTGACCCCACTACTAGCACAGATACGCAGTATTTT,CATSDPTTSTDTQYF
TRBV19,TRBJ1-5,NA,NA,TGTGCCAGCAGGGATACGGGCAATCAGCCCCAGCATTTT,CASRDTGNQPQHF
TRBV4-1,TRBJ1-2,NA,NA,TGCGCCAGCAGGGCAATAGGGGGTGGCTACACCTTC,CASRAIGGGYTF
TRBV5-1,TRBJ2-7,few,TRBD1,TGCGCCAGCAGCTTCAGCGACAGGGTTTACGAGCAGTACTTC,CASSFSDRVYEQYF
TRBV7-2,TRBJ2-3,once,NA,TGTGCCAGCAGCCACTCCCGGGACTTAGCTGGAGCAGATACGCAGTATTTT,CASSHSRDLAGADTQYF
TRBV6-5,TRBJ1-5,few,TRBD1,TGTGCCACCGGACAGGGGTATAGCAATCAGCCCCAGCATTTT,CATGQGYSNQPQHF
TRBV5-4,TRBJ1-2,NA,NA,TGTGCCAGCAGCTTGGACGGACTCTATGGCTACACCTTC,CASSLDGLYGYTF